The rows below give T cell receptor beta chains drawn from one sample of a study of blood T cell repertoires in COVID-19. Measured with immunoSEQ multiplex PCR; TCRdb has only the in-frame clones, and not every one. The table has tens of thousands of clones, over 65% seen once. Material: peripheral blood. The source is a man in his forties or fifties with active or convalescent COVID-19. CDR3s include the opening cysteine and the closing phenylalanine or tryptophan. The D gene is left open where the match is weak. For some rows the clone size is stated as once, few or many, or as a class when expanded; others skip it.

D gene | J gene | clone size | V gene | CDR3 DNA | CDR3 protein
TRBD2 | TRBJ2-7 | . | TRBV5-4 | TGTGCCAGCTCCCGGGGGGGGACTAGCGGATACGAGCAGTACTTC | CASSRGGTSGYEQYF
TRBD1 | TRBJ2-4 | . | TRBV27 | TGTGCCAGCTCCGGGACAGTCAAAAACATTCAGTACTTC | CASSGTVKNIQYF
. | TRBJ2-1 | . | TRBV3-1/TRBV3-2 | TGTGCCAGCAGCCATCGCGCGAGGAACTACAATGAGCAGTTCTTC | CASSHRARNYNEQFF
TRBD1 | TRBJ1-2 | . | TRBV7-2 | TGTGCCAGCAGCTTAGCGCAGGGGGGCGGCTATGGCTACACCTTC | CASSLAQGGGYGYTF
TRBD1 | TRBJ2-7 | . | TRBV6-5 | TGTGCCAGCAGTTATAACAGGGGGCAGGACGAGCAGTACTTC | CASSYNRGQDEQYF
TRBD2 | TRBJ2-4 | . | TRBV5-8 | TGTGCCAGCAGCTCTCGGGGGGGCCGGCAAAACATTCAGTACTTC | CASSSRGGRQNIQYF
. | TRBJ1-2 | . | TRBV15 | TGTGCCACCAGCAGAGATGCAGACTATGGCTACACCTTC | CATSRDADYGYTF
. | TRBJ2-7 | . | TRBV25-1 | TGTGCCAGCAGTGAAGAGGGAGGGGGAGGTGTGCAGTACTTC | CASSEEGGGGVQYF
TRBD2 | TRBJ2-1 | . | TRBV7-3 | TGTGCCAGCAGCCCACTAGCGGGGAGCTCCTACAATGAGCAGTTCTTC | CASSPLAGSSYNEQFF
. | TRBJ2-5 | . | TRBV3-1/TRBV3-2 | TGTGCCAGCAGCCCCGGCGGCTTTAACCAAGAGACCCAGTACTTC | CASSPGGFNQETQYF
. | TRBJ2-7 | . | TRBV12-2 | TGTGCAAGTCCCCGGGGTCCTGACTTCTACGAGCAGTACTTC | CASPRGPDFYEQYF
TRBD2 | TRBJ2-3 | few | TRBV7-3 | TGTGCCAGCAGCTTATTCCGGGGGGGCCACACAGATACGCAGTATTTT | CASSLFRGGHTDTQYF
TRBD2 | TRBJ2-7 | . | TRBV9 | TGTGCCAGCAGCCTCTCCTCGGGCGGCGGGGGGGAAGAGCAGTACTTC | CASSLSSGGGGEEQYF
. | TRBJ1-1 | many | TRBV10-1 | TGCGCCAGCAGTGCTACAGGTGGCACTGAAGCTTTCTTT | CASSATGGTEAFF
TRBD1 | TRBJ2-2 | many | TRBV5-6 | TGTGCCAGCAGCTCAGGGGGCCTCGGGGAGCTGTTTTTT | CASSSGGLGELFF
. | TRBJ2-7 | . | TRBV28 | TGTGCCAGCCAGGACACACAGGGTTACTACGAGCAGTACTTC | CASQDTQGYYEQYF
. | TRBJ1-1 | . | TRBV7-8 | TGTGCCAGCAGCTTAGGGGGGGGCGCCTCTGGAGCTTTCTTT | CASSLGGGASGAFF
TRBD1 | TRBJ2-3 | . | TRBV19 | TGTGCCAGTAGTATGCGCGGGACAGGGGCGACAGATACGCAGTATTTT | CASSMRGTGATDTQYF
TRBD1 | TRBJ1-5 | . | TRBV7-9 | TGTGCCAGCAGCGCGGACAGGCACAATCAGCCCCAGCATTTT | CASSADRHNQPQHF
TRBD2 | TRBJ2-3 | . | TRBV9 | TGTGCCAGCAGCGCCGGGACTAGCGGGGGGGCGGGCACAGATACGCAGTATTTT | CASSAGTSGGAGTDTQYF
. | TRBJ2-5 | few | TRBV7-9 | TGTGCCAGCAGCCCCATCATTGGTCCGGCGGTGCAAGAGACCCAGTACTTC | CASSPIIGPAVQETQYF
TRBD2 | TRBJ2-3 | once | TRBV5-1 | TGCGCCAGCAGCTCATCGGGGGGAGCGGGGACAGATACGCAGTATTTT | CASSSSGGAGTDTQYF
. | TRBJ1-5 | . | TRBV2 | TGTGCCAGTTTATACGAGGAGAATCAGCCCCAGCATTTT | CASLYEENQPQHF
TRBD1 | TRBJ2-7 | . | TRBV4-3 | TGCGCCAGCAGCCAAGAACAGGGGATCTCCTACGAGCAGTACTTC | CASSQEQGISYEQYF
TRBD2 | TRBJ2-3 | once | TRBV5-6 | TGTGCCAGCAGCTTCACTAGCGGGCTCCATACGCAGTATTTT | CASSFTSGLHTQYF
TRBD2 | TRBJ2-1 | . | TRBV9 | TGTGCCAGCGCTATAGCGGGGGGGCTTTATCAGTTCTTC | CASAIAGGLYQFF
. | TRBJ2-7 | . | TRBV10-3 | TGTGCCATCAGTCAAAGCCCGGCGGGTTCCTACGAGCAGTACTTC | CAISQSPAGSYEQYF
TRBD2 | TRBJ2-3 | . | TRBV6-2/TRBV6-3 | TGTGCCAGCAGTTACTCGACAGCGGGGGGCCTCACAGATACGCAGTATTTT | CASSYSTAGGLTDTQYF
. | TRBJ1-3 | few | TRBV4-3 | TGCGCCAGCAGCCAAGAGGGCCCGGGGTCTGGAAACACCATATATTTT | CASSQEGPGSGNTIYF
. | TRBJ1-2 | . | TRBV7-6 | TGTGCCAGCAGCTTAGCGGCCACCTATGGCTACACCTTC | CASSLAATYGYTF
. | TRBJ1-1 | . | TRBV7-9 | TGTGCCAGCAGTCAGGCAGGGGCTTTCTTT | CASSQAGAFF
TRBD1 | TRBJ2-7 | . | TRBV5-8 | TGTGCCAGCAGCTTGGTTCGGACAGGGGGTTTCAACGAGCAGTACTTC | CASSLVRTGGFNEQYF
TRBD2 | TRBJ2-3 | . | TRBV18 | TGTGCCAGCTCACTAGACCTAGCGGGGCACAGCACAGATACGCAGTATTTT | CASSLDLAGHSTDTQYF
. | TRBJ1-6 | . | TRBV19 | TGTGCCAGTAGTATTGTAGCAGATTTCGATTCACCCCTCCACTTT | CASSIVADFDSPLHF
TRBD2 | TRBJ2-3 | . | TRBV29-1 | TGCAGCGCGTTCCATAGCGGGACAAAAACAACAGATACGCAGTATTTT | CSAFHSGTKTTDTQYF
TRBD2 | TRBJ2-2 | . | TRBV10-3 | TGTGCCATCACCGCCGGGGCTAGCGGGGTGGGCGGGGAGCTGTTTTTT | CAITAGASGVGGELFF
. | TRBJ1-3 | . | TRBV5-4 | TGTGCCAGCAGCTTGGCCTTCGACAGAACTGGAAACACCATATATTTT | CASSLAFDRTGNTIYF
TRBD1 | TRBJ2-7 | few | TRBV6-5 | TGTGCCAGCAGCCGGGACAGCCGTACCTACGAGCAGTACTTC | CASSRDSRTYEQYF
. | TRBJ2-3 | . | TRBV11-2 | TGTGCCAGCAGCTTAGGGGTGTCGGCGGCGACGCAGTATTTT | CASSLGVSAATQYF
. | TRBJ1-6 | . | TRBV5-1 | TGCGCCAGCAGGGGAGCCAATTCACCCCTCCACTTT | CASRGANSPLHF
TRBD2 | TRBJ2-1 | . | TRBV7-6 | TGTGCCAGCAGCTCTCTAGCGGGGGCCCACAATGAGCAGTTCTTC | CASSSLAGAHNEQFF
TRBD1 | TRBJ1-5 | . | TRBV7-8 | TGTGCCAGCAGCATCCACAGGGGGGTCAATCAGCCCCAGCATTTT | CASSIHRGVNQPQHF
. | TRBJ1-1 | . | TRBV7-9 | TGTGCCAGCAGCCTCCCCTCCGGGAACACTGAAGCTTTCTTT | CASSLPSGNTEAFF
TRBD1 | TRBJ2-1 | . | TRBV28 | TGTGCCAGCAGTTTAGGGGGGACAGGGGGCTACAATGAGCAGTTCTTC | CASSLGGTGGYNEQFF
. | TRBJ2-5 | . | TRBV7-9 | TGTGCCAGCAGCTCCCGGGACACCCGCGGAGAGACCCAGTACTTC | CASSSRDTRGETQYF
TRBD1 | TRBJ1-2 | . | TRBV19 | TGTGCCAGTAGGCCCGGGACAGGGAGGTATGGCTACACCTTC | CASRPGTGRYGYTF
. | TRBJ2-1 | . | TRBV20-1 | TGCAGTGCTAGAAGTAGAAATGAGCAGTTCTTC | CSARSRNEQFF
TRBD2 | TRBJ2-1 | . | TRBV4-1 | TGCGCCAGCAGCCATAGCGGGGGAAGCAATGAGCAGTTCTTC | CASSHSGGSNEQFF